This paragraph reports one T cell receptor (beta chain). It was during active infection that Seattle patients were enrolled and then longitudinally followed. This sample was included in a study of blood T cell repertoires in COVID-19. The overall study: Material from acute and convalescent COVID-19 was sourced from the United States, Italy and Spain. PBMCs, B-cell-depleted T cells, or T cells provided the cDNA or gDNA that made up the material.

The length of the CDR3 is 12 residues. V lost 5 bases, J lost 5 bases, and 10 bases lay in between. From germline, CDR1 is SGHNT and CDR2 YYREEE (reference sequence). In the authors' methods: Cell counts per sample came from amplifying reference gene primers. The assay was immunoSEQ multiplex PCR, and TCRdb's table has in-frame clones only and misses some. That table furnishes V, J and clone size, whereas the DNA furnished D and trimming. The table includes roughly 250,000 clones, 86% detected once. This chain connects TRBV5-4 to TRBJ1-1, with D possibly TRBD1 on 5 matching bases. Sequencing was done on a sample of peripheral blood. This TCR derives from a woman aged 25 to 39 with COVID-19, enrolled during active disease. The CDR3 reads CASSSRDTEAFF. CDR3 DNA: TGTGCCAGCAGTTCCAGGGATACTGAAGCTTTCTTT.